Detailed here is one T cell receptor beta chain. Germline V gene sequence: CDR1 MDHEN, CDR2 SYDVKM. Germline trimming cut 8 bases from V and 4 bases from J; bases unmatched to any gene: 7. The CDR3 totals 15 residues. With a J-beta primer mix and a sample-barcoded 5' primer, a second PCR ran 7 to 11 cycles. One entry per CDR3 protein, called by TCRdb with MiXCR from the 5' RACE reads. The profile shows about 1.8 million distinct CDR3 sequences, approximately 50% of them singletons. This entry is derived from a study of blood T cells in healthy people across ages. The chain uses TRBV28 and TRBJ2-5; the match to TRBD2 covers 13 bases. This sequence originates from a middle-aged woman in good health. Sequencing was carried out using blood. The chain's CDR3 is CASLRGLAGRETQYF. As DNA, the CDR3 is TGTGCCAGCCTACGGGGACTAGCGGGGCGAGAGACCCAGTACTTC.